This is a list of T cell receptor beta chains from one sample in a study of response to subunit inactivated influenza vaccine. From the RT-PCR reads, TCRdb called clonotypes with MiXCR, one entry per CDR3 protein. The sample records around 750,000 distinct CDR3 sequences, around 20% being singletons. The specimen was PBMCs from blood, collected about 5 days after vaccination. The receptors come from a man aged 50 to 60 who received an inactivated influenza vaccine. The CDR3 runs from the conserved cysteine through the conserved F or W. The D gene is left open where the match is weak. Part of the rows lack a size; the others show once, few, many or a class for expanded clones.

clone size | J gene | D gene | V gene | CDR3 protein | CDR3 DNA
. | TRBJ1-5 | TRBD1 | TRBV28 | CASSPRLGRTGTGAQHF | TGTGCCAGCAGTCCTCGACTCGGCCGCACCGGGACAGGGGCCCAGCATTTT
. | TRBJ1-6 | . | TRBV25-1 | CASSEYSGRDYSPLHF | TGTGCCAGCAGTGAATATTCAGGCAGGGATTATTCACCCCTCCACTTT
. | TRBJ2-3 | . | TRBV6-2/TRBV6-3 | CASSYPFGTQYF | TGTGCCAGCAGTTACCCGTTCGGTACGCAGTATTTT
. | TRBJ1-2 | . | TRBV7-2 | CASSLVGARGSNYGYTF | TGTGCCAGCAGCTTAGTCGGGGCCCGGGGATCTAACTATGGCTACACCTTC
few | TRBJ2-2 | TRBD2 | TRBV6-1 | CAAKPGLAGGKNTGELFF | TGTGCCGCAAAGCCGGGACTAGCGGGGGGGAAGAACACCGGGGAGCTGTTTTTT
few | TRBJ2-7 | . | TRBV25-1 | CASSGVKSYEQYF | TGTGCCAGCAGTGGGGTTAAATCCTACGAGCAGTACTTC
few | TRBJ2-7 | TRBD1 | TRBV12-3/TRBV12-4 | CASSSPMGGTGPGEQYF | TGTGCCAGCAGTTCTCCCATGGGGGGGACAGGGCCTGGCGAGCAGTACTTC
. | TRBJ1-4 | . | TRBV11-2 | CASSHVEGGNEKLFF | TGTGCCAGCAGTCACGTCGAAGGGGGGAATGAAAAACTGTTTTTT
. | TRBJ1-1 | . | TRBV29-1 | CSAADTNTEAFF | TGCAGCGCCGCGGACACGAACACTGAAGCTTTCTTT
few | TRBJ2-7 | . | TRBV29-1 | CSVGNNLEQYF | TGCAGCGTTGGGAACAATCTCGAGCAGTACTTC
few | TRBJ1-4 | . | TRBV4-2 | CASSQEDEKLFF | TGTGCCAGCAGCCAAGAAGATGAAAAACTGTTTTTT
many | TRBJ2-1 | . | TRBV12-3/TRBV12-4 | CASSEGLPYNEQFF | TGTGCCAGCTCAGAGGGGTTACCCTACAATGAGCAGTTCTTC
few | TRBJ2-4 | TRBD2 | TRBV27 | CASSFLGLAGGLNIQYF | TGTGCCAGCAGTTTCCTCGGACTAGCGGGAGGGTTAAACATTCAGTACTTC
. | TRBJ2-3 | . | TRBV20-1 | CSASGSHTQYF | TGCAGTGCTAGCGGCAGCCATACGCAGTATTTT
. | TRBJ2-1 | TRBD2 | TRBV6-2/TRBV6-3 | CASSYGGGIDEQFF | TGTGCCAGCAGTTACGGGGGGGGTATCGATGAGCAGTTCTTC
. | TRBJ2-3 | . | TRBV29-1 | CSVERASEYTQYF | TGCAGCGTTGAAAGGGCCTCCGAGTATACGCAGTATTTT
few | TRBJ2-7 | . | TRBV6-2/TRBV6-3 | CASSVEFYEQYF | TGTGCCAGCAGCGTGGAGTTCTACGAGCAGTACTTC
. | TRBJ1-6 | TRBD1 | TRBV6-1 | CASSSGQGANSPLHF | TGTGCCAGCAGCTCCGGACAGGGGGCTAATTCACCCCTCCACTTT
. | TRBJ2-7 | . | TRBV5-1 | CASSLAMPGDSYEQYF | TGCGCCAGCAGCTTGGCCATGCCGGGGGACTCCTACGAGCAGTACTTC
. | TRBJ2-1 | . | TRBV7-9 | CASSAGTPIASHEQFF | TGTGCCAGCAGCGCCGGGACACCCATAGCTTCTCATGAGCAGTTCTTC
few | TRBJ2-5 | TRBD2 | TRBV5-1 | CASSLLASGGGETQYF | TGCGCCAGCAGCTTGTTGGCTAGCGGGGGTGGAGAGACCCAGTACTTC
few | TRBJ1-1 | . | TRBV5-1 | CASSLWRTGFTEAFF | TGCGCCAGCAGCTTGTGGAGGACGGGGTTCACTGAAGCTTTCTTT
. | TRBJ1-3 | . | TRBV28 | CASTPGVSGNTIYF | TGTGCCAGCACACCAGGGGTCTCTGGAAACACCATATATTTT
. | TRBJ1-4 | . | TRBV11-2 | CASSLDGNRWEKLFF | TGTGCCAGCAGCTTAGACGGGAACAGATGGGAAAAACTGTTTTTT
. | TRBJ1-1 | . | TRBV29-1 | CSVGEPTEAFF | TGCAGCGTAGGTGAACCCACTGAAGCTTTCTTT
. | TRBJ1-2 | . | TRBV10-2 | CASGPPNYGYTF | TGCGCCAGCGGTCCGCCTAACTATGGCTACACCTTC
. | TRBJ1-5 | . | TRBV20-1 | CSARDSRGGQPQHF | TGCAGTGCTAGAGATAGCCGGGGGGGTCAGCCCCAGCATTTT
. | TRBJ2-5 | . | TRBV6-5 | CASSYDWGWETQYF | TGTGCCAGCAGTTACGACTGGGGCTGGGAGACCCAGTACTTC
. | TRBJ2-7 | . | TRBV7-9 | CASSGRTREPYEQYF | TGTGCCAGCAGCGGCCGGACCAGGGAGCCCTACGAGCAGTACTTC
few | TRBJ2-3 | . | TRBV20-1 | CSASPHYSTDTQYF | TGCAGTGCTAGTCCGCACTATAGCACAGATACGCAGTATTTT
. | TRBJ2-7 | . | TRBV5-1 | CASSPVGPYEQYF | TGCGCCAGCAGCCCTGTTGGTCCCTACGAGCAGTACTTC
. | TRBJ2-1 | TRBD1 | TRBV7-9 | CASSWDGTVDEQFF | TGTGCCAGCAGCTGGGACGGGACAGTCGATGAGCAGTTCTTC
few | TRBJ2-4 | TRBD1 | TRBV4-3 | CASSQDLQGAEYF | TGCGCCAGCAGCCAAGATCTCCAGGGGGCGGAGTACTTC
. | TRBJ1-1 | . | TRBV28 | CASSEPSGNTEAFF | TGTGCCAGCAGTGAGCCTTCGGGGAACACTGAAGCTTTCTTT
. | TRBJ2-7 | . | TRBV21-1 | CASSSRSGEQYF | TGTGCCAGCAGCTCCCGTTCGGGCGAGCAGTACTTC
. | TRBJ1-1 | . | TRBV29-1 | CSGGGGKTEAFF | TGCAGCGGGGGAGGGGGGAAGACTGAAGCTTTCTTT
. | TRBJ2-3 | TRBD2 | TRBV20-1 | CSALGTSGTDTQYF | TGCAGTGCTCTCGGGACTAGCGGCACAGATACGCAGTATTTT
many | TRBJ1-1 | . | TRBV29-1 | CSVIQGLTEAFF | TGCAGCGTGATTCAGGGCCTCACTGAAGCTTTCTTT
. | TRBJ1-2 | TRBD1 | TRBV5-1 | CASSLVGDRGYGYTF | TGCGCCAGCAGCTTGGTCGGGGACAGGGGATATGGCTACACCTTC
few | TRBJ2-3 | . | TRBV6-1 | CASKKTGTTDTQYF | TGTGCCAGCAAAAAAACGGGGACGACAGATACGCAGTATTTT
. | TRBJ1-1 | TRBD1 | TRBV29-1 | CSVETGTGGTEAFF | TGCAGCGTTGAAACCGGGACAGGTGGGACTGAAGCTTTCTTT
many | TRBJ2-3 | . | TRBV5-1 | CASSLVGGGGDTQYF | TGCGCCAGCAGCTTGGTTGGGGGTGGTGGAGATACGCAGTATTTT
. | TRBJ2-3 | TRBD2 | TRBV28 | CASSLLAGGPWTDTQYF | TGTGCCAGCAGTTTACTAGCGGGGGGGCCATGGACAGATACGCAGTATTTT
. | TRBJ2-7 | TRBD1 | TRBV12-3/TRBV12-4 | CASSFPTGNRYEQYF | TGTGCCAGCAGTTTTCCGACAGGGAATCGATACGAGCAGTACTTC
few | TRBJ2-2 | . | TRBV29-1 | CSVEVGSGELFF | TGCAGCGTTGAGGTCGGGAGTGGGGAGCTGTTTTTT